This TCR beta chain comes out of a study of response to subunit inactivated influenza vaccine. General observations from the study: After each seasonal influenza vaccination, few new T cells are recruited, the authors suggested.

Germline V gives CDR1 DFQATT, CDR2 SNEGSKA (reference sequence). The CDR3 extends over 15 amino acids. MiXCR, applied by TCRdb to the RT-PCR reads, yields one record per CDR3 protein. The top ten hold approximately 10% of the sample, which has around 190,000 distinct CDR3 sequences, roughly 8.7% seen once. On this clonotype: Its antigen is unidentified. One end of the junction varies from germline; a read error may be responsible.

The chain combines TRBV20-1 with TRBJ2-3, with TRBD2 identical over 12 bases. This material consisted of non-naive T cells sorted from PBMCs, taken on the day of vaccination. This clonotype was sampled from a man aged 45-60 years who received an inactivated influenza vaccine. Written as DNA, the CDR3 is TGCGGTGCAGGGACTAGCGGGCGATACACAGATACGCAGTATTTT. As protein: CGAGTSGRYTDTQYF.